These 14 T cell receptor beta chains were all obtained from the same sample, sequenced in a study of identical twins. MiXCR, applied by TCRdb to the 5' RACE reads, yields one record per CDR3 protein. The sample shows about 690,000 distinct CDR3 sequences, approximately 6% of them seen only once. Sequenced sample: naive T cells sorted from blood. Receptor source: a man between 18 and 35 years old in good health.

This clonotype was seen at least ten times. The chain has TRBV12-3 or TRBV12-4 and TRBJ2-7; 8 nucleotides match TRBD2. V trimming: 5 bases; J trimming: 3 bases; junction bases outside the gene matches: 9. The CDR3 extends over 15 amino acids. The CDR3 DNA is TGTGCCAGCAGTCCCAGACTAGCGATGAGCTACGAGCAGTACTTC. Protein product: CASSPRLAMSYEQYF.

In this sample, this clonotype turned up many times. V gene TRBV29-1 combines with J gene TRBJ2-3; D call uncertain. Trimming shortened V by 1 base and J by 0 bases, and 5 bases separated the two germline ends. The CDR3 loop spans 13 amino acids. Germline CDR1 and CDR2: SQVTM and ANQGSEA. CDR3 bases: TGCAGCGTTGAAGTAGGGAGCACAGATACGCAGTATTTT. It encodes CSVEVGSTDTQYF.

The DNA for the CDR3 is TGTGCCAGCAGCCAAGACGGGTTTGTGGAGACAGATACGCAGTATTTT. This gives the protein CASSQDGFVETDTQYF. V usage is TRBV3-1 and J usage is TRBJ2-3, with D uncertain. The V end was cut by 0 bases, the J end by 3 bases, with 13 bases between. The CDR3 runs to 16 residues. The V gene's germline CDR1 is LGHDT and CDR2 YNNKEL (reference sequence).

In this sample, this clonotype turned up many times. The chain recombines TRBV29-1 with TRBJ2-2; D is undetermined. The CDR3 spans 15 residues. Germline V lookup: CDR1 SQVTM, CDR2 ANQGSEA. V was shortened by 3 bases and J by 0 bases, with 11 bases between the two germline ends. CDR3 sequence: CSVDPRYPNTGELFF. The DNA of the CDR3 is TGCAGCGTTGACCCCAGGTACCCGAACACCGGGGAGCTGTTTTTT.

This clonotype has at least ten counts. In nucleotides, the CDR3 is TGTGCCACCAGCCAGGGGGCGAGCAATCAGCCCCAGCATTTT. Protein product: CATSQGASNQPQHF. The V gene is TRBV24-1, the J gene TRBJ1-5; 8 positions match TRBD1. The CDR3 extends over 14 amino acids. The junction had 2 bases not matched to a gene; V was cut back by 7 bases and J by 1 base. The germline CDR1 and CDR2 sequences are KGHDR and SFDVKD.

A few counts support this clonotype. V is TRBV7-2 and J is TRBJ2-4; 15 bases are a match to TRBD2. This CDR3 contains 17 residues. V trimming: 1 base; J trimming: 5 bases; junction bases outside the gene matches: 3. Looked up from germline, CDR1 is SGHTA and CDR2 is FQGNSA. CDR3: CASSLEGTSGRQNIQYF. The CDR3 DNA reads as TGTGCCAGCAGCTTAGAGGGGACTAGCGGGAGGCAAAACATTCAGTACTTC.

This clonotype was counted only a few times. The chain carries TRBV20-1 and TRBJ1-1; D is undetermined. V lost 6 bases to trimming and J lost 5 bases, with 13 bases between them. The CDR3 runs to 12 residues. Germline CDR1 DFQATT, CDR2 SNEGSKA (reference sequence). The DNA of the CDR3 is TGCAGTGCCTCGCGCTGGGCGACTGAAGCTTTCTTT. Protein sequence: CSASRWATEAFF.

The chain has TRBV4-1 and TRBJ2-2, with no clear D. Trimming took 0 bases from V and 10 from J, leaving 15 bases between them. This CDR3 has 15 amino acids. In germline, CDR1 is MGHRA, CDR2 YSYEKL. CDR3 DNA sequence: TGCGCCAGCAGCCAAGAGCCCGGACCCAGTGAGGAGCTGTTTTTT. Encoded protein: CASSQEPGPSEELFF.

This clonotype showed up many times. This CDR3 is CASSLGVRDGYTF. The CDR3 nucleotides are TGTGCCAGCAGCTTGGGAGTCAGGGATGGCTACACCTTC. The chain carries TRBV5-6 and TRBJ1-2, with a tentative D call TRBD1 (5 bases). Germline V gene lookup returns CDR1 SGHDT and CDR2 YYEEEE. V was shortened by 0 bases and J by 6 bases, with 9 bases between the two germline ends. CDR3 size: 13 residues.

Comments on this clonotype: This sequence may be a read error, since a much larger clone differs from it by one base. The rearrangement joins TRBV20-1 to TRBJ2-1; D could derive from TRBD1 or TRBD2 (6 bases each). Germline lookup yields CDR1 DFQATT and CDR2 SNEGSKA (reference sequence). V shed 3 bases and J shed 3 bases, with 15 bases lying between them. CDR3 length: 15 amino acids. CDR3 amino acids: CSARTGQAGYNEQFF. CDR3 in DNA: TGCAGTGCTAGGACGGGACAAGCGGGCTACAATGAGCAGTTCTTC.

At least ten counts were recorded for this clonotype. The genes are TRBV27 and TRBJ2-2; no definite D call. The CDR3 loop spans 15 amino acids. Germline V gives CDR1 MNHEY, CDR2 SMNVEV (reference sequence). V was cut by 6 bases and J by 8 bases, with 19 bases left in between. CDR3 bases: TGTGCCAGCAGGTTTATAGGGAACCGGGTGGGGGAGCTGTTTTTT. It encodes CASRFIGNRVGELFF.

This clonotype has at least ten counts. The chain recombines TRBV4-3 with TRBJ2-1, with a tentative D call TRBD2 (5 bases). The CDR3 spans 15 residues. The V gene lost 0 bases and the J gene lost 4 bases, with 10 bases spanning the gap. CDR1 LGHNA and CDR2 YSLEER come from the germline V gene. The DNA for the CDR3 is TGCGCCAGCAGCCAAGACCCCCTAGCTTACAATGAGCAGTTCTTC. This gives the protein CASSQDPLAYNEQFF.

The chain combines TRBV11-2 with TRBJ2-1; 13 bases line up with TRBD2. Germline V gives CDR1 SGHAT, CDR2 FQNNGV. V lost 1 base to trimming and J lost 3 bases; unmatched junction nucleotides: 9. This CDR3 has 19 amino acids. The CDR3: CASSLGALGTSGIYNEQFF. CDR3 DNA sequence: TGTGCCAGCAGCTTAGGGGCGTTGGGGACTAGCGGGATCTACAATGAGCAGTTCTTC.

This clonotype has at least ten counts. The chain recombines TRBV29-1 with TRBJ1-5; D is undetermined. Germline lookup yields CDR1 SQVTM and CDR2 ANQGSEA. Deletions cut 8 bases from V and 2 bases from J, with 16 bases between. CDR3 size: 14 residues. The CDR3 reads CSYSASGGNQPQHF. The DNA for the CDR3 is TGCAGCTATTCTGCCAGTGGGGGCAATCAGCCCCAGCATTTT.